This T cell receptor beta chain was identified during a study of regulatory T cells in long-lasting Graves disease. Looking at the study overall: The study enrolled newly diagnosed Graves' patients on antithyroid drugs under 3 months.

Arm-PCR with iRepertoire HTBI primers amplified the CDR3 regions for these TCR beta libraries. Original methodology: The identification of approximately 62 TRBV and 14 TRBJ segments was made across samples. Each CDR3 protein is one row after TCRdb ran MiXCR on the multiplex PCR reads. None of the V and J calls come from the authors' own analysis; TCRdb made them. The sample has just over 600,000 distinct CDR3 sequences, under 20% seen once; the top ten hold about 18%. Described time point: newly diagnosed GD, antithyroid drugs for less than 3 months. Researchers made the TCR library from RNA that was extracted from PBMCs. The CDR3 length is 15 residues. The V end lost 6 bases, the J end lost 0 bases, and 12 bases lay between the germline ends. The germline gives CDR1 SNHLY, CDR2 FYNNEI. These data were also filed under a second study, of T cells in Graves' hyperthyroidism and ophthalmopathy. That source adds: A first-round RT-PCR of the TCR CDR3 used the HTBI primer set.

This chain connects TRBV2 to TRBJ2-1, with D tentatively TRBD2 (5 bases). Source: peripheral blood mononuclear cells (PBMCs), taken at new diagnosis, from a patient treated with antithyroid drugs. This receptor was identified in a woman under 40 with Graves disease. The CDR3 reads CASRQPGSSYNEQFF. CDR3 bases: TGTGCCAGCAGACAACCGGGGTCCTCCTACAATGAGCAGTTCTTC. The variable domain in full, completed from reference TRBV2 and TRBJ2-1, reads EPEVTQTPSHQVTQMGQEVILRCVPISNHLYFYWYRQILGQKVEFLVSFYNNEISEKSEIFDDQFSVERPDGSNFTLKIRSTKLEDSAMYFCASRQPGSSYNEQFFGPGTRLTVL.